This TCR beta chain was profiled in a study of T cell responses to AZD1222 COVID-19 vaccine. Notes on the study in general: Dominant CD4 TCR responses targeted spike regions 160-218 and 743-854. Only 6 or 7 AZD1222 recipients tested seropositive at baseline.

Assay: immunoSEQ multiplex PCR; the TCRdb copy retains only in-frame clones and omits some. The sample records around 160,000 clones, 85% to 95% being singletons. This CDR3 spans 14 amino acids. Per the germline V gene, CDR1 is SGHNT and CDR2 is YYREEE (reference sequence). V shed 2 bases and J shed 1 base, with 9 bases lying between them. Details on this clone: The antigen remains unidentified.

This clonotype was obtained from an adult who received the AZD1222 COVID-19 vaccine. The rearrangement links TRBV5-4 to TRBJ1-1; D unclear. The material was peripheral blood, obtained 28 days after the second AZD1222 dose. This chain's CDR3 is CASSFRAGNTEAFF. In DNA form, the CDR3 reads TGTGCCAGCAGCTTTAGAGCAGGGAACACTGAAGCTTTCTTT.